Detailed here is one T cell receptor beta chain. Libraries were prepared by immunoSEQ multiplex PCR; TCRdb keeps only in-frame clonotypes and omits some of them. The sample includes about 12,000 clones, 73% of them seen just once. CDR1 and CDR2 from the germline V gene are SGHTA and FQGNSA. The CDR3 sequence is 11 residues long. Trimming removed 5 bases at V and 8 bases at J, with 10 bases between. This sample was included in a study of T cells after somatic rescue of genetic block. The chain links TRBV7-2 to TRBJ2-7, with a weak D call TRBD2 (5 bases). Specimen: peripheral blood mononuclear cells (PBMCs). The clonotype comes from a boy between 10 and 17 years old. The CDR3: CASSLGVKQYF. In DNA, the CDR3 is TGTGCCAGCAGCCTGGGAGTTAAGCAGTACTTC.